This TCR beta chain was documented in a study of cytomegalovirus exposure and HLA in healthy donors. Study results and caveats: Researchers counted around 180 TCR beta chains as cytomegalovirus-associated.

With regard to this clone: The target antigen is unknown.

Profiling relied on immunoSEQ multiplex PCR, and the TCRdb table lists in-frame clones only, not all of them. The table lists tens of thousands of clones, approximately 93% of them singletons. Specimen: PBMCs. The sequence derives from a man between 18 and 29 years old in good health and CMV-seropositive.

The CDR3 sequence: CASSQVNRETYGYTF. The CDR3 region has the DNA TGCGCCAGCAGCCAAGTTAACAGGGAAACCTATGGCTACACCTTC. The rearrangement joins TRBV4-1 to TRBJ1-2; D is perhaps TRBD1 (6 bases). V lost 1 base to trimming and J lost 4 bases, with 13 bases between them. CDR1 and CDR2 (germline): MGHRA, YSYEKL. This CDR3 is 15 amino acids long.